The entry below describes one T cell receptor beta chain. Its matching antigen is unknown. These data come from a study of post-analysis software for immune sequencing data. Presence of unique molecular identifiers characterized the TCR beta cDNA libraries. TCRdb passed the PCR reads through MiXCR, listing each CDR3 protein once. Of roughly 570,000 distinct CDR3 sequences in the sample, under 40% were seen once. Study-wide points: Five or six TRBV segments, TRBV5-6, TRBV5-1 and TRBV20-1 among them, were found more frequent in patients than controls.

The CDR3 length is 15 residues. Germline values: CDR1 SEHNR, CDR2 FQNEAQ (reference sequence). V trimming: 5 bases; J trimming: 5 bases; junction bases outside the gene matches: 11. The rearrangement uses TRBV7-9 and TRBJ2-5, with TRBD1 identical over 7 bases. The source is a girl aged 2-17 years with multiple sclerosis. Sequencing was performed on blood. The CDR3 loop reads CASSLAMTGRETQYF. The CDR3, as DNA: TGTGCCAGCAGCCTCGCCATGACAGGGCGGGAGACCCAGTACTTC. The complete variable domain, with remaining parts taken from reference TRBV7-9 and TRBJ2-5, reads DTGVSQNPRHKITKRGQNVTFRCDPISEHNRLYWYRQTLGQGPEFLTYFQNEAQLEKSRLLSDRFSAERPKGSFSTLEIQRTEQGDSAMYLCASSLAMTGRETQYFGPGTRLLVL.